The text below deals with one T cell receptor beta chain. Its target is unknown. The sample comes from a study of T cell responses to AZD1222 COVID-19 vaccine. The CDR3 sequence is 10 residues long. Trimming left V 10 bases short and J 10 bases short, with 10 bases between. Germline V gives CDR1 KGHDR, CDR2 SFDVKD. Study results and caveats: Among those given AZD1222, only six or seven were seropositive at baseline. White British people made up most donors, females outnumbered males, and clonal diversity was possibly underestimated. Reports say nearly half of spike-specific TCRs go after unmutated variant regions. Spike-spanning, vaccine-associated CD4 TCRs were dominant at 160-218 and 743-854.

Clones were read by immunoSEQ multiplex PCR, and TCRdb kept only the in-frame ones, dropping some. The data contain some 110,000 clones, around nine tenths of them singletons. The chain is built from TRBV24-1 and TRBJ1-5; D remains unclear. Sequencing used peripheral blood, obtained on day 0 of AZD1222 vaccination. The TCR sequence derives from an adult in good health. CDR3 DNA sequence: TGTGCCACTTTTCGTTTTCCCCAGCATTTT. Translating it yields CATFRFPQHF.